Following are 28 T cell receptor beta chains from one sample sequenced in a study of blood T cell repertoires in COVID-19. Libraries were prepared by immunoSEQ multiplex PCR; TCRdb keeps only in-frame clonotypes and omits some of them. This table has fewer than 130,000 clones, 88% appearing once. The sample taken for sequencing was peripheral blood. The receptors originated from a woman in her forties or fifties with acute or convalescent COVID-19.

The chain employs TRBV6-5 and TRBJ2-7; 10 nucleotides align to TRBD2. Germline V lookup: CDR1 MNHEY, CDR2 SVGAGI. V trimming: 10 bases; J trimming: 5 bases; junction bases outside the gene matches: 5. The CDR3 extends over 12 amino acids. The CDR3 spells CATSGSLNEQYF. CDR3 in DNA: TGTGCCACTAGCGGGAGTCTCAACGAGCAGTACTTC.

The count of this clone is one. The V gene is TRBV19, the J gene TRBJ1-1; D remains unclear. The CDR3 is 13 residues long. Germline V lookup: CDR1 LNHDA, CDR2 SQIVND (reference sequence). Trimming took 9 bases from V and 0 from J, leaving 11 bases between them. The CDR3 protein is CASWRGMNTEAFF. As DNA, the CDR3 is TGTGCCAGCTGGAGAGGCATGAACACTGAAGCTTTCTTT.

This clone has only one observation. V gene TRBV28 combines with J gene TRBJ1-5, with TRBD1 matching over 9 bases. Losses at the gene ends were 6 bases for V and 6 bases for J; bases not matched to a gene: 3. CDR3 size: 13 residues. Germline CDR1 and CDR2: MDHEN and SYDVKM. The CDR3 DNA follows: TGTGCCAGCAGAACAGGGGGCGGTCAGCCCCAGCATTTT. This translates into CASRTGGGQPQHF.

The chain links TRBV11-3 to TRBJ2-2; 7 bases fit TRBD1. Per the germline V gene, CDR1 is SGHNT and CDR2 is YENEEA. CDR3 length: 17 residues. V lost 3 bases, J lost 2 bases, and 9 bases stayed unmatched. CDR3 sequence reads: CASSFTRQGKNTGELFF. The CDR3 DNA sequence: TGTGCCAGCAGCTTTACCCGACAGGGAAAAAACACCGGGGAGCTGTTTTTT.

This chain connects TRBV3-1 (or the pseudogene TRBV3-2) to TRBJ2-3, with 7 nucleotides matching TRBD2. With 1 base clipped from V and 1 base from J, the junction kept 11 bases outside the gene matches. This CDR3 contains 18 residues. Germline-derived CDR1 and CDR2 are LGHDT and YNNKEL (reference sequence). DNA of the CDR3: TGTGCCAGCAGCCAAGGGGAGGGAGGGCTGTTCGGCACAGATACGCAGTATTTT. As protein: CASSQGEGGLFGTDTQYF.

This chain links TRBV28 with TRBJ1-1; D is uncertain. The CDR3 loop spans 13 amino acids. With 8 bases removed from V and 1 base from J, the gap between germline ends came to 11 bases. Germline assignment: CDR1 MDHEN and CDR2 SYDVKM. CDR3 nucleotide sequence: TGTGCCAGCGAGTGGCGGGAGAACACTGAAGCTTTCTTT. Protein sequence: CASEWRENTEAFF.

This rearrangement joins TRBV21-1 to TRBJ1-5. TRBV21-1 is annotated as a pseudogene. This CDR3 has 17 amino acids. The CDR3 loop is CASSPRGLVSVNQPQHF. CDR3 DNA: TGTGCCAGCAGCCCCCGGGGTCTGGTATCAGTTAATCAGCCCCAGCATTTT.

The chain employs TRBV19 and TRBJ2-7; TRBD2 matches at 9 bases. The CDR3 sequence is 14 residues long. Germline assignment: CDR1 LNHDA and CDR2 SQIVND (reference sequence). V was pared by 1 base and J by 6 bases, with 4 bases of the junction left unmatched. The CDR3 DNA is TGTGCCAGTAGTATAGTAGCGGGAGAGATCGAGCAGTACTTC. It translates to CASSIVAGEIEQYF.

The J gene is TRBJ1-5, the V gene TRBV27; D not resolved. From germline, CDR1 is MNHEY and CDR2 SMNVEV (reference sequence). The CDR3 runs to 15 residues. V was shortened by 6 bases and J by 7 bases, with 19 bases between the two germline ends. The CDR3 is CASRSGRVAGQPQHF. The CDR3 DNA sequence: TGTGCCAGCAGATCCGGGCGGGTCGCGGGGCAGCCCCAGCATTTT.

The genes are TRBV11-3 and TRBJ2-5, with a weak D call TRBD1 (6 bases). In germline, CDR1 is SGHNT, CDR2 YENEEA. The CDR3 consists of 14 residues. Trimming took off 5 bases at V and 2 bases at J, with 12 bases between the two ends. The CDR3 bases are TGTGCCAGCAGCCACCGGGACACGCAAGAGACCCAGTACTTC. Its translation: CASSHRDTQETQYF.

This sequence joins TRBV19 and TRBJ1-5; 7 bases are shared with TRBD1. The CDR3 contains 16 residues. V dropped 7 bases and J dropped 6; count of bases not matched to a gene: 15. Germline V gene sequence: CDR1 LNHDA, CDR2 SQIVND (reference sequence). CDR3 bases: TGTGCCAGTAAGGATCGGCCGGGACAGTCCTTTCAGCCCCAGCATTTT. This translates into CASKDRPGQSFQPQHF.

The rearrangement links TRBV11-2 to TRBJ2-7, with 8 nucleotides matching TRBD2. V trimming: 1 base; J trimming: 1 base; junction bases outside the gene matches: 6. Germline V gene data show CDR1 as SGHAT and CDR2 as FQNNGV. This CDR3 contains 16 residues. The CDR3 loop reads CASSLAGGTSSYEQYF. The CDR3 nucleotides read TGTGCCAGCAGCTTAGCCGGCGGGACTAGTTCCTACGAGCAGTACTTC.

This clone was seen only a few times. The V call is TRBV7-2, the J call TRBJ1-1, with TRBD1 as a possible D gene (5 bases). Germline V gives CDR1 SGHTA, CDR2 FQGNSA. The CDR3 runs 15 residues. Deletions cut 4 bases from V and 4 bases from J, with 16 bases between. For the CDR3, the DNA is TGTGCCAGCAGCTCCGGCGGAGGGGTCCGCACTGAAGCTTTCTTT. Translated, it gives CASSSGGGVRTEAFF.

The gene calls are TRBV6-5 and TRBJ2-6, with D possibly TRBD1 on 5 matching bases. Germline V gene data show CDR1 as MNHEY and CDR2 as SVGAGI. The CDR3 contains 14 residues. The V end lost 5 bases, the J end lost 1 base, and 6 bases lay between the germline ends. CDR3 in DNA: TGTGCCAGCAGTCGGACATCTGGGGCCAACGTCCTGACTTTC. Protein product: CASSRTSGANVLTF.

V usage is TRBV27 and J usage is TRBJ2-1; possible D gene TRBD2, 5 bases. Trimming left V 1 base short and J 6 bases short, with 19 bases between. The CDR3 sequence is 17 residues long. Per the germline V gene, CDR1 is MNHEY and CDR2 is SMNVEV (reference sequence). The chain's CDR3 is CASSLWSGGAAGNEQFF. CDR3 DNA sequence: TGTGCCAGCAGTTTATGGTCCGGAGGAGCCGCGGGCAATGAGCAGTTCTTC.

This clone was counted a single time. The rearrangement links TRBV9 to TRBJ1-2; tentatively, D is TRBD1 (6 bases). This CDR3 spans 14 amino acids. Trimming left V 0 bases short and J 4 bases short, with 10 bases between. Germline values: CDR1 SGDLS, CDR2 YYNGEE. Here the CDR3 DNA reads TGTGCCAGCAGCGTAGGGGGGCACGGCTATGGCTACACCTTC. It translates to CASSVGGHGYGYTF.

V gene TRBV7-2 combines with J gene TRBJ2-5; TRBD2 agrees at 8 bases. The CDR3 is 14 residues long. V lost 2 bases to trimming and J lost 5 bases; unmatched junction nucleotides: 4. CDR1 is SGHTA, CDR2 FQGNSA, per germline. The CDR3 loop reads CASSLFGGEETQYF. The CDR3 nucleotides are TGTGCCAGCAGCTTATTCGGGGGGGAGGAGACCCAGTACTTC. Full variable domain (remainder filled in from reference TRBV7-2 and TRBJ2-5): GAGVSQSPSNKVTEKGKDVELRCDPISGHTALYWYRQSLGQGLEFLIYFQGNSAPDKSGLPSDRFSAERTGGSVSTLTIQRTQQEDSAVYLCASSLFGGEETQYFGPGTRLLVL.

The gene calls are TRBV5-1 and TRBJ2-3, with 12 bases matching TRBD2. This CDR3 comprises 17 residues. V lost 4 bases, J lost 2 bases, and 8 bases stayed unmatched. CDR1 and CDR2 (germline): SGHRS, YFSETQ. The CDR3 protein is CASSLLGLAGNTDTQYF. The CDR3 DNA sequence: TGCGCCAGCAGCCTACTCGGACTAGCGGGAAACACAGATACGCAGTATTTT.

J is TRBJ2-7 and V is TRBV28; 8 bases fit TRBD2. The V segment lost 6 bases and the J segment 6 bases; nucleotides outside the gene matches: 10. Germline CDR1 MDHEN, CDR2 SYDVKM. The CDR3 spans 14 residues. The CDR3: CASSYSRLALEQYF. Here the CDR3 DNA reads TGTGCCAGCAGCTATAGTAGACTAGCGCTCGAGCAGTACTTC. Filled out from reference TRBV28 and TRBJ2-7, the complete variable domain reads DVKVTQSSRYLVKRTGEKVFLECVQDMDHENMFWYRQDPGLGLRLIYFSYDVKMKEKGDIPEGYSVSREKKERFSLILESASTNQTSMYLCASSYSRLALEQYFGPGTRLTVT.

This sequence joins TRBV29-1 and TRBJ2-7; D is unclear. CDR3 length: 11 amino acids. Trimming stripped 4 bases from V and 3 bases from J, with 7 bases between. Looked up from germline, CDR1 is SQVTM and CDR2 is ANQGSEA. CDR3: CSVGHFYEQYF. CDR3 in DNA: TGCAGCGTTGGACACTTCTACGAGCAGTACTTC.

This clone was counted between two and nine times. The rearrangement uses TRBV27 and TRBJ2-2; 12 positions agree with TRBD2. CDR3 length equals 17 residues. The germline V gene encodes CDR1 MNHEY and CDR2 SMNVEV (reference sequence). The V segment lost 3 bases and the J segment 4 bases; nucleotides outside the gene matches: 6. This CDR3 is CASSLPSGRASTGELFF. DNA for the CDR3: TGTGCCAGCAGTTTGCCTAGCGGGAGGGCCTCCACCGGGGAGCTGTTTTTT.

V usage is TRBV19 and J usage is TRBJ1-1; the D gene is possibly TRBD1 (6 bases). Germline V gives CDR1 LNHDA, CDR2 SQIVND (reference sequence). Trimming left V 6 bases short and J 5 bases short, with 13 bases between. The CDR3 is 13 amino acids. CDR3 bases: TGTGCCAGTAGACAGGGCCCAGTAACTGAAGCTTTCTTT. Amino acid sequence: CASRQGPVTEAFF.

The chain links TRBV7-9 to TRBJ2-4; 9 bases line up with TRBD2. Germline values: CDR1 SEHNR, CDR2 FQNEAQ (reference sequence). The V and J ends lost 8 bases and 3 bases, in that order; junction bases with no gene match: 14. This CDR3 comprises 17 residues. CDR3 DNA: TGTGCCAGCGGGAATGGGGCGGGAGGGCCCGGCAAAAACATTCAGTACTTC. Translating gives CASGNGAGGPGKNIQYF.

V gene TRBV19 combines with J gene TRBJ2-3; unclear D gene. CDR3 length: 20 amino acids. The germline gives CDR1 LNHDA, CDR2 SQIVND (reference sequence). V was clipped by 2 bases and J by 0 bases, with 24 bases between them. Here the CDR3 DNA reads TGTGCCAGTAGTATATCCGTAAGGAGACCTCTCCTCTCTAGCACAGATACGCAGTATTTT. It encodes CASSISVRRPLLSSTDTQYF. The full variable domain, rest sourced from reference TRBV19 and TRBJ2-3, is DGGITQSPKYLFRKEGQNVTLSCEQNLNHDAMYWYRQDPGQGLRLIYYSQIVNDFQKGDIAEGYSVSREKKESFPLTVTSAQKNPTAFYLCASSISVRRPLLSSTDTQYFGPGTRLTVL.

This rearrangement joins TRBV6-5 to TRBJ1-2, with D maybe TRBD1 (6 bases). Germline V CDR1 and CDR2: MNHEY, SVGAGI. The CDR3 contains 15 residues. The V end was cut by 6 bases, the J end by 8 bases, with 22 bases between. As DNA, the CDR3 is TGTGCCAGCAGGAGGGCCGGGGGGCTGGCGGCGGGCTACACCTTC. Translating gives CASRRAGGLAAGYTF.

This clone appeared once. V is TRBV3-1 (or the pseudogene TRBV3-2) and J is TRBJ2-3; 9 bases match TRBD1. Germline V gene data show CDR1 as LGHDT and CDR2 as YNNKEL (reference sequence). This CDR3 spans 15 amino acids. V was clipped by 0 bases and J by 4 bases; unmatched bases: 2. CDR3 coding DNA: TGTGCCAGCAGCCAAGACGGGACAGGGTCAGATACGCAGTATTTT. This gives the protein CASSQDGTGSDTQYF.

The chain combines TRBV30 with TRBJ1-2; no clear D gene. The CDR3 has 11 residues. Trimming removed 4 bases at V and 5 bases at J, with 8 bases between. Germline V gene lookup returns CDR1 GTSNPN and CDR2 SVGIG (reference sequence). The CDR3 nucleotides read TGTGCCTGGAATCGGGTGTATGGCTACACCTTC. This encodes CAWNRVYGYTF.

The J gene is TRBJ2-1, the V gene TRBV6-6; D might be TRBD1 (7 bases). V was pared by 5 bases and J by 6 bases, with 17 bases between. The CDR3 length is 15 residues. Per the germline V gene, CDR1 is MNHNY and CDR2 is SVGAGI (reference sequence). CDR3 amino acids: CASSPFGQGGNEQFF. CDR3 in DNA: TGTGCCAGCAGTCCCTTTGGGCAGGGGGGCAATGAGCAGTTCTTC.